Sequencing of this T cell receptor (beta chain) was carried out in a study of OX40 agonist ivuxolimab in advanced cancers. TCRdb's table, derived via immunoSEQ multiplex PCR, lists solely in-frame clones and lacks some. The table has about 45,000 clones, approximately 90% seen once; the top ten hold around a fifth. Turning to this clone: What it binds is unknown.

Blood was sampled at baseline, cycle 4 day 1, and cycle 7 day 1. CDR3 size: 17 residues. CDR1 MGHRA and CDR2 YSYEKL come from the germline V gene. The V and J ends lost 5 bases and 0 bases respectively, with 17 bases between them. Study-level results: Circulating CD4+ and CD8+ T cells showed clonal expansion by week 6 at 0.1 to 3.0 mg/kg.

The sequencing here drew on CD4+ or CD8+ T cells sorted from blood, taken in a trial of the OX40 agonist ivuxolimab. The chain has TRBV4-1 and TRBJ2-1; D may be TRBD1 or TRBD2 (5 bases each). This TCR was sampled from an adult with an advanced solid tumor such as melanoma, head and neck, liver or kidney cancer. The CDR3 nucleotides read TGCGCCAGCAGCGGGGACGTTCCGGAAAGCTCCTACAATGAGCAGTTCTTC. This gives the protein CASSGDVPESSYNEQFF.